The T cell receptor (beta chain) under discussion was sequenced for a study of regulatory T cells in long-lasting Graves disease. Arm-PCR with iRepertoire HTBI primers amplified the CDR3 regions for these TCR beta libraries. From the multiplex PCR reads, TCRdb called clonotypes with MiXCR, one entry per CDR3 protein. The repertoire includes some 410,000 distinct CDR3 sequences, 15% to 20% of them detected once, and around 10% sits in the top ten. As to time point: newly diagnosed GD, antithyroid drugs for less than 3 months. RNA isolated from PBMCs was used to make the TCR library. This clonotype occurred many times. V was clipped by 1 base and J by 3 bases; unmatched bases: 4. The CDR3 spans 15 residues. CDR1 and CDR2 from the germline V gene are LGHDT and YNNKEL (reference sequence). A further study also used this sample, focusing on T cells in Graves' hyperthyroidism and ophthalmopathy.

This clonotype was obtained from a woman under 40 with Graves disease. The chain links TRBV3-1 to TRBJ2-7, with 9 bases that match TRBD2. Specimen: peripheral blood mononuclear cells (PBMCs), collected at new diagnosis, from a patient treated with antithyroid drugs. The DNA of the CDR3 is TGTGCCAGCAGCCAAGTAGCTAGCGGGGTCTACGAGCAGTACTTC. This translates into CASSQVASGVYEQYF.